Sequencing of this TCR beta chain was carried out in a study of blood T cell repertoires in COVID-19 (dated by TCRdb to 2019 to 2021). About the investigation overall: The collaborator samples originated in the United States, Italy and Spain and spanned the acute and convalescent phases of COVID-19. The prospective study material was composed of cDNA or gDNA derived from T cells, B-cell-depleted T cells, or PBMCs. Subjects who had been exposed to COVID-19, were actively infected with it, or had recovered from it provided the deeply sampled blood TCRbeta repertoires that made up the dataset. The repertoires were released in a freely available public database intended as a resource for research on the immune response to SARS-CoV-2. Samples were obtained from the ongoing ImmuneRACE study (first 160 participants) and from over a thousand subjects provided by 6 global collaborators. The sample metadata nearly always contained a de-identified subject ID, COVID-19 status, age in years and sex. Where HLA class I and class II types were available, the types were taken from metadata supplied by the sample provider, not from assay-based typing.

The study at large found these results: The quantity of clinical and demographic metadata differed by source and by participant and was supplied without curation.

Concerning this clone: Its antigen is currently not known. There are no base qualities to consult, and no much larger clone falls within one base.

Participants in the prospective study were aged 18 to 89 years, lived in more than 20 United States geographic areas, and enrolled through a virtual design. In the prospective study, cohorts were assigned on the basis of participant-reported clinical history obtained from a screening survey and a study questionnaire. Exposed participants were defined as having been in contact with someone with a PCR-confirmed or clinician-diagnosed COVID-19 case within 2 weeks of study entry. In the prospective study, whole blood, serum and a nasopharyngeal or oropharyngeal swab were collected from each participant by mobile phlebotomists. Participants in the prospective study had the option to provide additional blood draws and questionnaires over an approximately two-month period. Before DNA extraction, blood samples from the prospective study were shipped at room temperature or frozen. Relative to germline, V is missing 3 bases and J is missing 7 bases, with 3 bases of the junction outside any gene match. The CDR3 goes from the cysteine to the phenylalanine over 13 residues. Of all the DNA, just the CDR3 is kept, 39 bases in frame from base 1. CDR1 and CDR2 were assigned from the germline V gene as MDHEN and SYDVKM.

TCRbeta CDR3 regions were amplified from genomic DNA by means of the immunoSEQ Assay, a bias-controlled multiplex PCR. The paper's data handling went like this. Nucleated cell counts per sample were estimated from amplification of reference gene primers within the assay. Sequence reads were collapsed and filtered to measure the absolute abundance of every unique TCRbeta CDR3 rearrangement. For each sample, productive Simpson clonality was calculated as the square root of Simpson's diversity index over productive rearrangements. TCRdb stores this immuneACCESS table with in-frame sequences only. Part of the clones is absent; in the studies checked, under half of the shortfall reflects unresolved V genes, and no reason is known for the rest. That table is the source of V, J and clone size, and D and trimming were worked out from the DNA. Within this sample are roughly 200,000 clones, with 84% of them counted one time only. In total, the top ten clones hold 3.2% of the sample.

This TCR was sampled from a woman under 40 who had been exposed to COVID-19. The source material was PBMCs or T cells enriched from blood (not recorded which). This chain joins TRBV28 to TRBJ1-5, with 7 bases matching TRBD1. The CDR3 region has the sequence CASSFSGGQPQHF. The base sequence is TGTGCCAGCAGTTTCTCAGGGGGACAGCCCCAGCATTTT. Reference TRBV28 and TRBJ1-5 genes cover what lies past the CDR3, so the full variable domain is DVKVTQSSRYLVKRTGEKVFLECVQDMDHENMFWYRQDPGLGLRLIYFSYDVKMKEKGDIPEGYSVSREKKERFSLILESASTNQTSMYLCASSFSGGQPQHFGDGTRLSIL.